This TCR beta chain was obtained from a study of blood T cell repertoires in COVID-19. Trimming stripped 6 bases from V and 4 bases from J, with 7 bases between. The CDR3 loop spans 13 amino acids. The data were produced by immunoSEQ multiplex PCR, yet TCRdb's version contains in-frame clones alone and is incomplete. The sample carries roughly 180,000 clones, about 78% recorded once. Sequencing used peripheral blood. This rearrangement joins TRBV12-3 or TRBV12-4 to TRBJ1-6; possibly TRBD1 for D (5 bases). The source of this sequence is a woman between 50 and 59 years old with active or convalescent COVID-19. The CDR3 reads CASRDSYNSPLHF. CDR3 DNA: TGTGCCAGCAGAGACAGTTATAATTCACCCCTCCACTTT.